This TCR beta chain comes out of a study of CD8+ T cells in alopecia areata. Study-level background: Those treated were given oral tofacitinib at 5 to 10 mg twice daily.

Treatment of the sample: oral pan-JAK inhibitor, 5-10 mg twice daily. Extracted from the samples, RNA was reverse transcribed into cDNA to serve as the sequencing template. Method: immunoSEQ multiplex PCR; TCRdb's copy keeps in-frame clones and lacks some. The data show under 150,000 clones, 53% seen once. V dropped 6 bases and J dropped 7 bases, with 10 bases sitting between them. The CDR3 runs 12 residues. CDR1 is SNHLY and CDR2 is FYNNEI in the germline V gene. Notes on the study in general: Tissue-resident alphabeta T cells belonging to normal skin likewise get sequenced within scalp specimens. Expanded CD8+ clones among the top 100, and scalp clonality, were significantly decreased by tofacitinib.

This clone was counted only a few times. Antigen unknown. The V gene is TRBV2, the J gene TRBJ2-1; D gene ambiguous. Here the sequenced sample was CD4+ T cells sorted from blood, taken at week 4, from a patient treated with tofacitinib. The sequence derives from a human donor with alopecia areata. CDR3 sequence: CASSSVPNEQFF. The CDR3 DNA is TGTGCCAGCAGCTCCGTCCCGAATGAGCAGTTCTTC.